The 7 T cell receptor beta chains reported below all come from one sample, sequenced in a study of blood T cell repertoires in COVID-19. Data came from immunoSEQ multiplex PCR; TCRdb stores just in-frame clones and leaves some out. The sample includes 150,000 to 200,000 clones, 65% to 80% of them seen just once. The specimen sequenced was peripheral blood. The receptor source for this set is a man in his 60s with acute or convalescent COVID-19.

This clone was recorded a few times. This chain joins TRBV11-2 and TRBJ1-1; D remains ambiguous. CDR3 length equals 14 residues. V was shortened by 3 bases and J by 2 bases, with 10 bases between the two germline ends. The germline CDR1 and CDR2 sequences are SGHAT and FQNNGV. This CDR3 reads CASSFVTGNTEAFF. CDR3 DNA sequence: TGTGCCAGCAGCTTTGTAACGGGTAACACTGAAGCTTTCTTT.

J is TRBJ2-2 and V is TRBV10-2; D call uncertain. The V gene's germline CDR1 is WSHSY and CDR2 SAAADI. The CDR3 loop spans 14 amino acids. With 2 bases removed from V and 1 base from J, the gap between germline ends came to 5 bases. In DNA, the CDR3 is TGCGCCAGCAGTGAGCTAGGGAACACCGGGGAGCTGTTTTTT. Its translation: CASSELGNTGELFF.

This rearrangement joins TRBV11-2 to TRBJ2-5; D remains unclear. The V end lost 1 base, the J end lost 4 bases, and 10 bases lay between the germline ends. The CDR3 covers 14 residues. Germline V gives CDR1 SGHAT, CDR2 FQNNGV. CDR3 coding DNA: TGTGCCAGCAGCTTAGGTAGACAACGAGAGACCCAGTACTTC. It codes for CASSLGRQRETQYF.

The V gene is TRBV13, the J gene TRBJ2-3; TRBD2 agrees at 12 bases. The V and J ends lost 2 bases and 2 bases, in that order; junction bases with no gene match: 2. CDR1 and CDR2 from the germline V gene are PRHDT and FYEKMQ (reference sequence). This CDR3 has 16 amino acids. CDR3 residues: CASSLRLAGATDTQYF. DNA of the CDR3: TGTGCCAGCAGCTTAAGACTAGCGGGGGCCACAGATACGCAGTATTTT. The entire variable domain, with the rest obtained from reference TRBV13 and TRBJ2-3, is as follows: AAGVIQSPRHLIKEKRETATLKCYPIPRHDTVYWYQQGPGQDPQFLISFYEKMQSDKGSIPDRFSAQQFSDYHSELNMSSLELGDSALYFCASSLRLAGATDTQYFGPGTRLTVL.

The genes are TRBV30 and TRBJ1-1; possible D gene TRBD1, 5 bases. Trimming stripped 4 bases from V and 3 bases from J, with 9 bases between. The CDR3 runs 12 residues. Germline values: CDR1 GTSNPN, CDR2 SVGIG (reference sequence). CDR3 nucleotides: TGTGCCTGGAATGGGGCGTACACTGAAGCTTTCTTT. It yields the protein CAWNGAYTEAFF.

The rearrangement uses TRBV9 and TRBJ1-2; 9 nucleotides align to TRBD1. This CDR3 has 14 residues. Germline loops: CDR1 SGDLS, CDR2 YYNGEE. Losses at the gene ends were 3 bases for V and 1 base for J; bases not matched to a gene: 1. The chain's CDR3 is CASSEDRGNYGYTF. In nucleotides, the CDR3 is TGTGCCAGCAGCGAGGACAGGGGTAACTATGGCTACACCTTC.

The rearrangement links TRBV9 to TRBJ1-3, with D possibly TRBD1 on 5 matching bases. Germline values: CDR1 SGDLS, CDR2 YYNGEE. V lost 4 bases, J lost 0 bases, and 11 bases lay in between. This CDR3 has 15 residues. CDR3 in amino acids: CASSPGGGSGNTIYF. The DNA for the CDR3 is TGTGCCAGCAGCCCGGGGGGAGGCTCTGGAAACACCATATATTTT. The full variable domain, with the rest looked up from reference TRBV9 and TRBJ1-3, is DSGVTQTPKHLITATGQRVTLRCSPRSGDLSVYWYQQSLDQGLQFLIQYYNGEERAKGNILERFSAQQFPDLHSELNLSSLELGDSALYFCASSPGGGSGNTIYFGEGSWLTVV.